Listed here is a single TCR beta chain. The entry originates in a study of T cell changes during pregnancy in multiple sclerosis. Clones were sequenced by immunoSEQ multiplex PCR, and TCRdb holds only the in-frame ones, with some missing. Seen here are about 34,000 clones, just over 90% observed once, and the top ten hold roughly an eighth. The CDR3 sequence is 13 residues long. Trimming pared 3 bases from V and 5 bases from J, leaving 10 bases between. Germline V gene sequence: CDR1 MDHEN, CDR2 SYDVKM. V and J are TRBV28 and TRBJ2-5; D is possibly TRBD2 (5 bases). The starting material was CD8+ T cells from peripheral blood mononuclear cells, obtained in the first trimester of pregnancy. The receptor comes from a female donor with multiple sclerosis, enrolled in a pregnancy study. CDR3 in amino acids: CASSFGIWETQYF. Written as DNA, the CDR3 is TGTGCCAGCAGTTTCGGGATTTGGGAGACCCAGTACTTC.